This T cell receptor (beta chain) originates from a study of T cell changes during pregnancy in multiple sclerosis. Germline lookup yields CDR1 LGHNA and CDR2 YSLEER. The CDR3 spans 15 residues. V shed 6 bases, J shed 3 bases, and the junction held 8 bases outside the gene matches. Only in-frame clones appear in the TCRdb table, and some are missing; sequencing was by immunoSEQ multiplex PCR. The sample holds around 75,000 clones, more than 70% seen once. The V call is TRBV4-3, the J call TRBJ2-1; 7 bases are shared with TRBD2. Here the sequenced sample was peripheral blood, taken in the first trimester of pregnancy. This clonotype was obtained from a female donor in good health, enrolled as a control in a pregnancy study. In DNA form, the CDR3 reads TGCGCCAGCAGGCTTGGACTAGACCTCTACAATGAGCAGTTCTTC. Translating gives CASRLGLDLYNEQFF.